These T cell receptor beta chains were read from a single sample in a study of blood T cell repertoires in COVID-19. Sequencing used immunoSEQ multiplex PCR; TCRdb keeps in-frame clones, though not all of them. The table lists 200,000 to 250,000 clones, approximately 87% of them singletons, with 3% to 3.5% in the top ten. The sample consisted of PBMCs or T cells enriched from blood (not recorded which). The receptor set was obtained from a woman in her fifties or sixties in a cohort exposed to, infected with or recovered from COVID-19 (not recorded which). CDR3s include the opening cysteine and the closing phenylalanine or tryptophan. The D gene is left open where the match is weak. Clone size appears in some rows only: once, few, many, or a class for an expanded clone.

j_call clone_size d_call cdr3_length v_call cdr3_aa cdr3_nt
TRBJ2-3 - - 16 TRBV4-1 CASSLSGTPSTDTQYF TGCGCCAGCAGCCTAAGCGGAACCCCCTCCACAGATACGCAGTATTTT
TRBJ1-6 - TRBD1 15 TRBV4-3 CASRKGQDYNSPLHF TGCGCCAGCAGAAAAGGACAGGACTATAATTCACCCCTCCACTTT
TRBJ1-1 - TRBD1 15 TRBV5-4 CASSWRFQGAAEAFF TGTGCCAGCAGCTGGCGTTTTCAGGGGGCAGCTGAAGCTTTCTTT
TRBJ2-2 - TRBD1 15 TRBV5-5 CASSPRQGGTGELFF TGTGCCAGCAGCCCAAGACAGGGTGGCACCGGGGAGCTGTTTTTT
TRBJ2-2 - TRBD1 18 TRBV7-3 CASSPAAPGQGFSGELFF TGTGCCAGCAGCCCGGCGGCCCCGGGACAGGGCTTCTCCGGGGAGCTGTTTTTT
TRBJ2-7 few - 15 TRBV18 CASSPSSQGRYEQYF TGTGCCAGCTCACCGTCATCACAGGGGAGGTACGAGCAGTACTTC
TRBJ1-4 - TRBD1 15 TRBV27 CASSPGGPWDEKLFF TGTGCCAGCAGTCCAGGGGGCCCCTGGGATGAAAAACTGTTTTTT
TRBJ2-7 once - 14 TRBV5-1 CASSQGTPPYEQYF TGCGCCAGCAGCCAAGGGACTCCGCCTTACGAGCAGTACTTC
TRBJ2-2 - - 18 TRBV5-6 CASSLYRYQHENTGELFF TGTGCCAGCAGCTTGTACAGATACCAACACGAGAACACCGGGGAGCTGTTTTTT
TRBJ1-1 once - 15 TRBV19 CASSIIPTLNTEAFF TGTGCCAGTAGTATCATCCCAACTCTCAACACTGAAGCTTTCTTT
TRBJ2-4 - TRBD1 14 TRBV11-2 CASSLDGRRGQGYF TGTGCCAGCAGCTTAGATGGGCGCCGGGGACAGGGATACTTC
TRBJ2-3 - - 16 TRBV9 CASSVEPGLPTDTQYF TGTGCCAGCAGCGTAGAGCCGGGACTGCCCACAGATACGCAGTATTTT
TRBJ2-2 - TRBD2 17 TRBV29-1 CSVVTSSRGLNTGELFF TGCAGCGTTGTGACTAGCAGTCGCGGGCTGAACACCGGGGAGCTGTTTTTT
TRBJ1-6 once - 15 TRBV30 CAWSVNQGLHSPLHF TGTGCCTGGAGTGTTAACCAGGGGTTGCATTCACCCCTCCACTTT
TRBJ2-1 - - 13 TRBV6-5 CASRTGSYNEQFF TGTGCCAGCAGGACAGGTTCCTACAATGAGCAGTTCTTC
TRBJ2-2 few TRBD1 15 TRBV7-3 CASSFTGGTGGELFF TGTGCCAGCAGCTTTACAGGGGGAACGGGCGGGGAGCTGTTTTTT
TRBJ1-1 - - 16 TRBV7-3 CASGHGVYRGNTEAFF TGTGCCAGTGGCCATGGGGTGTATCGGGGGAACACTGAAGCTTTCTTT
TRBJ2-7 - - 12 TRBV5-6 CASSRSGYEQYF TGTGCCAGCAGCCGATCGGGCTACGAGCAGTACTTC
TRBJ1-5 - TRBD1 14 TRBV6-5 CASSYSKTGQPQHF TGTGCCAGCAGTTACTCGAAGACAGGGCAGCCCCAGCATTTT
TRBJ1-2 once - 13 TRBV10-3 CAIGSRGETGYTF TGTGCCATCGGGTCCAGGGGAGAGACGGGCTACACCTTC
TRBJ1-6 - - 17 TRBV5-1 CASSFGGAEGSNSPLHF TGCGCCAGCAGCTTTGGCGGGGCCGAGGGTAGTAATTCACCCCTCCACTTT
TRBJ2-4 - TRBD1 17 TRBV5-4 CASSLGGDRGAKNIQYF TGTGCCAGCAGCTTGGGTGGGGACAGGGGTGCCAAAAACATTCAGTACTTC
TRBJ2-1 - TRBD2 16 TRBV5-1 CASSPERGGTYNEQFF TGCGCCAGCAGCCCGGAGCGGGGGGGAACCTACAATGAGCAGTTCTTC
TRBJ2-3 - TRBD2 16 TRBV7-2 CASSSSGGAGTDTQYF TGTGCCAGCAGCTCAAGCGGGGGGGCCGGCACAGATACGCAGTATTTT
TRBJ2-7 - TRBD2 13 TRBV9 CASSVWEGREQYF TGTGCCAGCAGCGTATGGGAGGGGCGCGAGCAGTACTTC
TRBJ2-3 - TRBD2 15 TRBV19 CASRPGLAGTDTQYF TGTGCCAGTAGGCCGGGACTAGCAGGGACAGATACGCAGTATTTT
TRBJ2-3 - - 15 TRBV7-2 CASSLRGIRTDTQYF TGTGCCAGCAGCTTACGGGGGATCCGCACAGATACGCAGTATTTT
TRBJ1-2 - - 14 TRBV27 CASSLSPTGYGYTF TGTGCCAGCAGTTTATCACCGACAGGATACGGCTACACCTTC
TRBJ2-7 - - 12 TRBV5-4 CASSLSPGEEYF TGTGCCAGCAGCCTGAGTCCGGGAGAAGAGTACTTC
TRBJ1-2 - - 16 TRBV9 CASSFAGVGGHYGYTF TGTGCCAGCAGCTTTGCGGGGGTGGGCGGACACTATGGCTACACCTTC
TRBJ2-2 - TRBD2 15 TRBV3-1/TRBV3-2 CASSQATSFTGELFF TGTGCCAGCAGCCAAGCGACTAGCTTCACCGGGGAGCTGTTTTTT
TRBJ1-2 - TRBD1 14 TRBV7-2 CASSSGQGHYGYTF TGTGCCAGCAGCTCGGGACAGGGGCACTATGGCTACACCTTC
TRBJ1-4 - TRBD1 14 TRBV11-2 CASSFGTGEEKLFF TGTGCCAGCAGCTTTGGGACAGGGGAAGAAAAACTGTTTTTT
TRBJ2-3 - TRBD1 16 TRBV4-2 CASNPFGTESTDTQYF TGTGCCAGCAACCCTTTCGGGACAGAGAGCACAGATACGCAGTATTTT
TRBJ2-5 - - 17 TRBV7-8 CASSLGILADIRETQYF TGTGCCAGCAGCTTAGGCATCCTAGCTGACATCAGGGAGACCCAGTACTTC
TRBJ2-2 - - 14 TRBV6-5 CASSYNWGPGELFF TGTGCCAGCAGTTACAATTGGGGGCCCGGGGAGCTGTTTTTT
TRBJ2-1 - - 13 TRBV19 CASSPQRDRGLFF TGTGCCAGTAGTCCCCAACGGGATCGGGGACTGTTCTTC
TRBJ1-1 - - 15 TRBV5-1 CASSPWGGMNTEAFF TGCGCCAGCAGCCCGTGGGGGGGAATGAACACTGAAGCTTTCTTT
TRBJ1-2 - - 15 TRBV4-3 CASSQVSGESDGYTF TGCGCCAGCAGCCAAGTGTCTGGGGAGAGCGATGGCTACACCTTC
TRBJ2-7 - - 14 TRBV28 CASSLFRAHYEQYF TGTGCCAGCAGTTTATTCAGGGCTCATTACGAGCAGTACTTC
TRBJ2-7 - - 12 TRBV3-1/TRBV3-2 CASSLRAYEQYF TGTGCCAGCAGCCTCCGGGCCTACGAGCAGTACTTC
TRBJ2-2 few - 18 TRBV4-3 CASSQETAGPGDTGELFF TGCGCCAGCAGCCAAGAGACGGCAGGACCCGGGGACACCGGGGAGCTGTTTTTT
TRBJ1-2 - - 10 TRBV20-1 CSASAQGYTF TGCAGTGCTAGTGCACAAGGCTACACCTTC
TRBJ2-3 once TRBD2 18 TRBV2 CASPSPLGLAGGSDTQYF TGTGCCAGCCCTTCCCCGCTAGGACTAGCGGGGGGGTCAGATACGCAGTATTTT
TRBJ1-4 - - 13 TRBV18 CASSPTQGLELFF TGTGCCAGCTCACCAACGCAGGGGCTGGAACTGTTTTTT
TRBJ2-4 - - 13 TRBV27 CASLDRSKNIQYF TGTGCCAGCCTCGACAGAAGCAAAAACATTCAGTACTTC
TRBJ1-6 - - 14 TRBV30 CAWTGIGNNSPLHF TGTGCCTGGACGGGGATTGGGAATAATTCACCCCTCCACTTT
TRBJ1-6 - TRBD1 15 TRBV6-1 CASSDGQGVNSPLHF TGTGCCAGCAGTGACGGACAGGGTGTAAATTCACCCCTCCACTTT
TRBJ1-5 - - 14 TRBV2 CASSDGQNYQPQHF TGTGCCAGCAGTGATGGACAGAACTATCAGCCCCAGCATTTT